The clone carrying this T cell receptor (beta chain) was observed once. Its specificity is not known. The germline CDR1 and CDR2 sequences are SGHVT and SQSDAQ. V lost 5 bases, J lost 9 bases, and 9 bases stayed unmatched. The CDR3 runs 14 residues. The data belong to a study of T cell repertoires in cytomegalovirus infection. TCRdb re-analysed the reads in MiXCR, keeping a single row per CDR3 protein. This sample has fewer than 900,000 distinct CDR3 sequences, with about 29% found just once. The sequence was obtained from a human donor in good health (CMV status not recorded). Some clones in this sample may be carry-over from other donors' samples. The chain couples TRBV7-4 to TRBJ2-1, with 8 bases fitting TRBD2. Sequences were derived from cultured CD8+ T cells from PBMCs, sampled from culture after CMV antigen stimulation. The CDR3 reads CASSPGGRQIEQFF. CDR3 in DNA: TGTGCCAGCAGCCCGGGGGGGAGACAGATTGAGCAGTTCTTC.